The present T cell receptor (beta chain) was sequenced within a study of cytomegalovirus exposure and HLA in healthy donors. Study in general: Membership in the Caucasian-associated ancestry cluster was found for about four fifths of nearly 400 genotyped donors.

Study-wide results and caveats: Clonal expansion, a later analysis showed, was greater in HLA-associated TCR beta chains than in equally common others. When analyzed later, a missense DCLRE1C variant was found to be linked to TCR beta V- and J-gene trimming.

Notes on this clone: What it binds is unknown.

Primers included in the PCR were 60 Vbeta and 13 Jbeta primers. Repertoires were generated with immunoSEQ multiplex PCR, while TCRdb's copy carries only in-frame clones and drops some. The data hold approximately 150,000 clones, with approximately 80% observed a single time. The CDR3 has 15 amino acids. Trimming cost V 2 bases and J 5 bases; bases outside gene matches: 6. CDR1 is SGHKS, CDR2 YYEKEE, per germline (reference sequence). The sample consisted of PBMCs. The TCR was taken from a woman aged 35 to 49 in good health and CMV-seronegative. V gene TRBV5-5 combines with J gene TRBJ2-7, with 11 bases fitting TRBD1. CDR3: CASSLGDRGSNEQYF. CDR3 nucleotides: TGTGCCAGCAGCTTAGGGGACAGGGGGTCTAACGAGCAGTACTTC.